This T cell receptor beta chain was captured in a study of neoadjuvant anti-PD-1 for oral cavity cancer. The data were produced by immunoSEQ multiplex PCR, yet TCRdb's version contains in-frame clones alone and is incomplete. Of about 10,000 clones listed, roughly 61% are singletons. Time point described: after neoadjuvant nivolumab, at surgical resection. Patients had HPV-negative, locally advanced oral cavity squamous cell carcinoma. No culture or expansion preceded analysis of these blood cells. Looked up from germline, CDR1 is SGDLS and CDR2 is YYNGEE. V lost 3 bases and J 3 bases, leaving 12 bases between the germline ends. The CDR3 contains 14 residues.

The sequencing used PBMCs, collected after nivolumab (anti-PD-1) treatment. The rearrangement joins TRBV9 to TRBJ1-2; D may be TRBD1 (5 bases). The sequence was collected from a person aged 35-80 years with oral cavity squamous cell carcinoma. The CDR3 region is CASSGAPTDYGYTF. DNA of the CDR3: TGTGCCAGCAGCGGAGCCCCGACAGACTATGGCTACACCTTC.